This T cell receptor (beta chain) comes out of a study of T-cell memory formation after mild COVID-19. Trimming took off 5 bases at V and 5 bases at J, with 12 bases between the two ends. Germline V gene lookup returns CDR1 LNHDA and CDR2 SQIVND (reference sequence). There are 13 residues in the CDR3. TCRdb redid the calling of the 5' RACE reads with MiXCR, one entry per CDR3 protein. The sample lists some 150,000 distinct CDR3 sequences; about 6.1% were seen once. The chain combines TRBV19 with TRBJ2-5; D call uncertain. The sequence derives from an adult woman who had mild COVID-19 (a few samples of this study predate the infection). Cell type and time point are not known. Sequencing was carried out using PBMCs or a T cell subset sorted from them (not recorded which). CDR3 DNA: TGTGCCAGTAGTGACTTCGGACGGGAGACCCAGTACTTC. It is translated as CASSDFGRETQYF. The full variable domain, its missing parts supplied by reference TRBV19 and TRBJ2-5, is DGGITQSPKYLFRKEGQNVTLSCEQNLNHDAMYWYRQDPGQGLRLIYYSQIVNDFQKGDIAEGYSVSREKKESFPLTVTSAQKNPTAFYLCASSDFGRETQYFGPGTRLLVL.